In this sample, the clone carrying this T cell receptor (beta chain) turned up many times. The antigen is undetermined. Each diagnosis was grounded in clinical symptoms, serum thyroxine and TRAb, thyroid ultrasound, and orbital computed tomography. This sample was taken from a study of T cells in Graves' hyperthyroidism and ophthalmopathy. Template material for amplifying TCR beta CDR3 regions consisted of RNA transcripts. Carried out on the TCR CDR3, a first-round RT-PCR used the HTBI primer set. TCRdb reanalysed the multiplex PCR reads using MiXCR and keeps one entry per CDR3 protein. The table lists around 450,000 distinct CDR3 sequences, approximately 14% of them singletons. Findings and limits, study-wide: Using 13 V-J features, a model discriminated ophthalmopathy from stable hyperthyroidism. Also found in blood were most expanded thyroid clonotypes above 0.001.

The specimen was blood. This sequence was found in a woman aged 18-29 years with Graves' hyperthyroidism.

DNA of the CDR3: TGTGCCAGCAGCTTCGTCAGAGGGGGGAGTTACGAGCAGTACTTC. Protein product: CASSFVRGGSYEQYF. The rearrangement uses TRBV7-9 and TRBJ2-7, with D perhaps given as TRBD1 or TRBD2 (6 bases each). Deletions cut 3 bases from V and 4 bases from J, with 16 bases between. The CDR3 runs to 15 residues. CDR1 SEHNR and CDR2 FQNEAQ come from the germline V gene (reference sequence).